What follows are 28 T cell receptor beta chains derived from one specimen sequenced in a study of blood T cell repertoires in COVID-19. The repertoire was sequenced with immunoSEQ multiplex PCR; TCRdb's copy has only in-frame clones and lacks some. The top ten clones hold 2% to 2.5% of a sample with over 250,000 clones, approximately 88% of them seen once. The sequenced sample consisted of peripheral blood. Receptors originate from a man in his fifties with acute or convalescent COVID-19.

V and J are TRBV5-1 and TRBJ2-5; D not resolved. CDR1 and CDR2 from the germline V gene are SGHRS and YFSETQ. The germline V and J ends were trimmed by 0 bases and 5 bases, with 5 bases remaining between them. The length of the CDR3 is 12 residues. CDR3 nucleotide sequence: TGCGCCAGCAGCTTGGATCTTGAGACCCAGTACTTC. Translating it yields CASSLDLETQYF.

The V gene is TRBV5-1, the J gene TRBJ2-7; 13 bases are a match to TRBD2. The V gene end was trimmed by 5 bases and the J gene end by 2 bases; junction bases not matched to a gene: 1. Germline V gene sequence: CDR1 SGHRS, CDR2 YFSETQ. The CDR3 covers 14 residues. The CDR3 region is CASRTSGRTYEQYF. The DNA of the CDR3 is TGCGCCAGCAGGACTAGCGGGAGGACCTACGAGCAGTACTTC.

The chain combines TRBV5-5 with TRBJ2-2; 7 bases align to TRBD2. The germline V gene has CDR1 SGHKS and CDR2 YYEKEE (reference sequence). V was pared by 3 bases and J by 5 bases, with 4 bases of the junction left unmatched. The CDR3 is 14 residues long. The CDR3 DNA sequence: TGTGCCAGCAGCTCGGGGGGTGAGACCGGGGAGCTGTTTTTT. Translating it yields CASSSGGETGELFF.

The rearrangement uses TRBV5-5 and TRBJ2-7; a weak D match, TRBD2 (5 bases). Looked up from germline, CDR1 is SGHKS and CDR2 is YYEKEE (reference sequence). This CDR3 spans 15 amino acids. The V end was cut by 6 bases, the J end by 2 bases, with 18 bases between. DNA for the CDR3: TGTGCCAGCACCTCGAGTGGGAGTTCTGCCTACGAGCAGTACTTC. Protein: CASTSSGSSAYEQYF.

The chain links TRBV6-1 to TRBJ2-5; possibly TRBD1 for D (6 bases). Trimming stripped 1 base from V and 4 bases from J, with 19 bases between. Germline V CDR1 and CDR2: MNHNS, SASEGT. The CDR3 is 17 amino acids. The CDR3 is CASSEVSQGRRSETQYF. DNA of the CDR3: TGTGCCAGCAGTGAAGTATCCCAGGGGCGTCGTTCAGAGACCCAGTACTTC.

V is TRBV27 and J is TRBJ2-1, with 10 bases lining up with TRBD1. The CDR3 sequence is 15 residues long. Germline CDR1 is MNHEY and CDR2 is SMNVEV (reference sequence). With V trimmed by 5 bases and J by 7 bases, 8 bases remained unmatched. CDR3: CASSTGTGVWNEQFF. CDR3 nucleotide sequence: TGTGCCAGCAGTACCGGGACAGGGGTGTGGAATGAGCAGTTCTTC.

This CDR3 is CASNRPGGHGYTF. In nucleotides, the CDR3 is TGTGCCAGCAACCGACCCGGGGGGCATGGCTACACCTTC. The gene calls are TRBV3-1 (or the pseudogene TRBV3-2) and TRBJ1-2, with a weak D call TRBD1 (6 bases). CDR3 length equals 13 residues. In germline, CDR1 is LGHDT, CDR2 YNNKEL (reference sequence). With 7 bases removed from V and 6 bases from J, the gap between germline ends came to 15 bases.

The rearrangement links TRBV27 to TRBJ1-4; D gene unclear. Germline lookup yields CDR1 MNHEY and CDR2 SMNVEV (reference sequence). There are 15 residues in the CDR3. V lost 8 bases, J lost 4 bases, and 17 bases lay in between. CDR3 nucleotide sequence: TGTGCCAGCTCTTCGGTTAGGGCGGGTAATGAAAAACTGTTTTTT. It specifies CASSSVRAGNEKLFF.

The chain has TRBV19 and TRBJ1-2; 10 bases match TRBD1. Germline trimming cut 1 base from V and 7 bases from J; bases unmatched to any gene: 6. The germline V gene has CDR1 LNHDA and CDR2 SQIVND (reference sequence). The CDR3 spans 15 residues. The CDR3 DNA follows: TGTGCCAGTAGTATAGTGGGGACAGGGGCTGCTGGCTACACCTTC. Encoded protein: CASSIVGTGAAGYTF.

Here the CDR3 reads CASSPTGGPTNEKLFF. The CDR3, as DNA: TGTGCCAGTAGTCCCACAGGGGGGCCAACTAATGAAAAACTGTTTTTT. The chain combines TRBV19 with TRBJ1-4, with TRBD1 matching 8 bases. The CDR3 length is 16 residues. V dropped 5 bases and J dropped 0; count of bases not matched to a gene: 5. CDR1 LNHDA and CDR2 SQIVND come from the germline V gene (reference sequence).

The V and J genes are TRBV5-1 and TRBJ1-1; tentatively, D is TRBD1 (6 bases). V was pared by 1 base and J by 7 bases, with 20 bases between. The CDR3 totals 16 residues. Germline V CDR1 and CDR2: SGHRS, YFSETQ. The chain's CDR3 is CASSLTSNRDLSEAFF. The CDR3 bases are TGCGCCAGCAGCTTGACCTCCAACAGGGATTTAAGTGAAGCTTTCTTT. The full variable domain, completed using reference TRBV5-1 and TRBJ1-1, is KAGVTQTPRYLIKTRGQQVTLSCSPISGHRSVSWYQQTPGQGLQFLFEYFSETQRNKGNFPGRFSGRQFSNSRSEMNVSTLELGDSALYLCASSLTSNRDLSEAFFGQGTRLTVV.

The chain has TRBV27 and TRBJ2-2, with 13 bases matching TRBD2. This CDR3 has 18 residues. Trimming cost V 3 bases and J 2 bases; bases outside gene matches: 6. Germline assignment: CDR1 MNHEY and CDR2 SMNVEV (reference sequence). CDR3 coding DNA: TGTGCCAGCAGTTTGACTAGCGGGGGGTCCATAAACACCGGGGAGCTGTTTTTT. This encodes CASSLTSGGSINTGELFF.

This chain joins TRBV5-4 and TRBJ2-3; 7 bases agree with TRBD1. The CDR3 covers 16 residues. The germline CDR1 and CDR2 sequences are SGHNT and YYREEE (reference sequence). Losses at the gene ends were 5 bases for V and 2 bases for J; bases not matched to a gene: 11. CDR3 bases: TGTGCCAGCAGACGGACAGGCGGATACAACACAGATACGCAGTATTTT. Amino acids: CASRRTGGYNTDTQYF.

This chain joins TRBV9 and TRBJ1-2, with D hard to call. The CDR3 is 13 residues long. Per germline, CDR1 SGDLS and CDR2 YYNGEE. V lost 5 bases and J lost 6, with 14 bases in between. Here the CDR3 DNA reads TGTGCCAGCAGTGCCGCGGCACCGCATGGCTACACCTTC. As protein: CASSAAAPHGYTF.

The chain combines TRBV15 with TRBJ2-6, with D maybe TRBD2 (5 bases). V was cut by 6 bases and J by 0 bases, with 15 bases left in between. The CDR3 is 17 amino acids. Germline lookup yields CDR1 LNHNV and CDR2 YYDKDF (reference sequence). As DNA, the CDR3 is TGTGCCACCAGGAGGGCCTTTCTAAACTCTGGGGCCAACGTCCTGACTTTC. Amino acids: CATRRAFLNSGANVLTF.

The J gene is TRBJ2-3, the V gene TRBV6-5; D may be TRBD2 (6 bases). V shed 7 bases and J shed 3 bases, with 14 bases lying between them. This CDR3 region has 14 residues. Germline CDR1 reads MNHEY; CDR2 reads SVGAGI. CDR3 DNA: TGTGCCAGCACTCGGGGGACTCTTACAGATACGCAGTATTTT. Translation gives CASTRGTLTDTQYF.

The V and J genes are TRBV6-5 and TRBJ2-3; TRBD2 aligns across 9 bases. J gave up 6 bases and V 10 bases, and 8 bases lay outside the gene matches. The CDR3 has 13 amino acids. Germline assignment: CDR1 MNHEY and CDR2 SVGAGI. The CDR3 sequence: CATGAGGPDTQYF. The CDR3 region has the DNA TGTGCCACAGGGGCGGGGGGGCCGGATACGCAGTATTTT.

The chain employs TRBV7-9 and TRBJ2-3, with 9 bases that match TRBD1. The junction had 5 bases not matched to a gene; V was cut back by 5 bases and J by 5 bases. Germline CDR1 and CDR2: SEHNR and FQNEAQ (reference sequence). The CDR3 is made up of 14 amino acids. CDR3 amino acids: CASSPWTGEDTQYF. The CDR3 DNA reads TGTGCCAGCAGCCCCTGGACAGGGGAAGATACGCAGTATTTT.

V is TRBV5-1 and J is TRBJ1-1; D possibly corresponds to TRBD1 (6 bases). V was pared by 0 bases and J by 2 bases, with 17 bases between. The CDR3 sequence is 17 residues long. The germline V gene encodes CDR1 SGHRS and CDR2 YFSETQ. CDR3 sequence reads: CASSLVPLGQPNTEAFF. The CDR3 bases are TGCGCCAGCAGCTTGGTCCCCCTAGGACAGCCTAACACTGAAGCTTTCTTT.

V and J are TRBV21-1 and TRBJ2-7; the table's D call of TRBD2 was not tested on the DNA. TRBV21-1 is annotated as a pseudogene. The CDR3 length is 11 residues. CDR3 sequence reads: CASSNREEQYF. The CDR3 DNA follows: TGTGCCAGCAGCAATAGGGAGGAGCAGTACTTC.

There are a few counts of this clone. V gene TRBV29-1 combines with J gene TRBJ2-3; 11 nucleotides agree with TRBD1. CDR3 size: 14 residues. Trimming cost V 6 bases and J 3 bases; bases outside gene matches: 5. Looked up from germline, CDR1 is SQVTM and CDR2 is ANQGSEA. In DNA, the CDR3 is TGCAGCGTACGGACAGGGGGCTTTACAGATACGCAGTATTTT. Residues: CSVRTGGFTDTQYF.

This clone was seen a few times. The V and J genes are TRBV7-9 and TRBJ1-2, with D possibly TRBD1 on 6 matching bases. The CDR3 sequence is 13 residues long. The germline CDR1 and CDR2 sequences are SEHNR and FQNEAQ (reference sequence). Trimming stripped 3 bases from V and 7 bases from J, with 12 bases between. CDR3 in DNA: TGTGCCAGCAGCTTGAGGGGGGGCGGTGGCTACACCTTC. Amino acid sequence: CASSLRGGGGYTF.

V and J are TRBV6-5 and TRBJ2-3; 11 bases agree with TRBD2. The J segment lost 5 bases and the V segment lost 7 bases, leaving 5 bases of the junction unmatched. This CDR3 has 14 residues. Germline values: CDR1 MNHEY, CDR2 SVGAGI. The CDR3 loop reads CASISGGAEDTQYF. In nucleotides, the CDR3 is TGTGCCAGCATTAGCGGGGGGGCCGAAGATACGCAGTATTTT.

This chain links TRBV9 with TRBJ2-5, with a possible D match to TRBD1 (5 bases). Trimming left V 4 bases short and J 5 bases short, with 15 bases between. This CDR3 spans 14 amino acids. From germline, CDR1 is SGDLS and CDR2 YYNGEE. Here the CDR3 DNA reads TGTGCCAGCAGCCCAAATCCAGGGTTGGAGACCCAGTACTTC. Translated: CASSPNPGLETQYF.

The chain combines TRBV7-2 with TRBJ2-7; possibly TRBD2 for D (5 bases). The germline V gene encodes CDR1 SGHTA and CDR2 FQGNSA. This CDR3 has 14 residues. V was shortened by 0 bases and J by 2 bases, with 8 bases between the two germline ends. CDR3 nucleotide sequence: TGTGCCAGCAGCTTAGCTGGGAGAACCTACGAGCAGTACTTC. It translates to CASSLAGRTYEQYF.

The chain carries TRBV30 and TRBJ2-1; unclear D gene. V was clipped by 4 bases and J by 1 base, with 11 bases between them. In germline, CDR1 is GTSNPN, CDR2 SVGIG (reference sequence). This CDR3 has 14 residues. The CDR3 DNA reads TGTGCCTGGACCCCAGGTTTGTCCTACAATGAGCAGTTCTTC. Its translation is CAWTPGLSYNEQFF.

The chain employs TRBV7-3 and TRBJ1-1; unclear D gene. The germline V and J ends were trimmed by 5 bases and 1 base, with 17 bases remaining between them. The CDR3 loop spans 16 amino acids. Germline V CDR1 and CDR2: SGHTA, FQGTGA. The CDR3, as DNA: TGTGCCAGCAGCCCCTCCGGACGGCGGGAGAACACTGAAGCTTTCTTT. Protein sequence: CASSPSGRRENTEAFF.

The rearrangement links TRBV4-1 to TRBJ2-5; 8 positions agree with TRBD1. The junction had 6 bases not matched to a gene; V was cut back by 1 base and J by 5 bases. The CDR3 is 15 residues long. Germline V gene lookup returns CDR1 MGHRA and CDR2 YSYEKL. The CDR3 sequence is CASSQGPRQGETQYF. The DNA of the CDR3 is TGCGCCAGCAGCCAAGGCCCCCGACAGGGGGAGACCCAGTACTTC.